Listed below are T cell receptor beta chains from one sample, sequenced in a study of T-cell memory formation after mild COVID-19. Via MiXCR, TCRdb re-called the 5' RACE reads, giving one row per CDR3 protein. This repertoire shows about 340,000 distinct CDR3 sequences, around 15% found once; its top ten account for about a fifth. Sequenced material: PBMCs or a T cell subset sorted from them (not recorded which). Receptors were obtained from a man aged 18 to 30 who had mild COVID-19 (a few samples of this study predate the infection). Cell type and time point are not known. CDR3s include the opening cysteine and the closing phenylalanine or tryptophan. The D gene is left open where the match is weak. Part of the rows lack a size; the others show once, few, many or a class for expanded clones.

j_gene | d_gene | v_gene | abundance | CDR3aa | CDR3nt
TRBJ1-1 | - | TRBV12-3/TRBV12-4 | - | CASSPEGGHTEAFF | TGTGCCAGCAGCCCGGAGGGAGGACACACTGAAGCTTTCTTT
TRBJ2-2 | - | TRBV5-4 | - | CASSPGMGTGELFF | TGTGCCAGCAGCCCTGGGATGGGCACCGGGGAGCTGTTTTTT
TRBJ2-3 | - | TRBV20-1 | - | CSAGPPANTQYF | TGCAGTGCGGGCCCCCCGGCCAATACGCAGTATTTT
TRBJ2-5 | - | TRBV12-3/TRBV12-4 | many | CASSLEGTHQYF | TGTGCCAGCAGTTTAGAGGGGACCCACCAGTACTTC
TRBJ2-3 | TRBD1 | TRBV5-1 | - | CASSFGTEGADTQYF | TGCGCCAGCAGCTTCGGGACAGAGGGCGCAGATACGCAGTATTTT
TRBJ2-3 | - | TRBV2 | once | CASNLDSARTDTQYF | TGTGCCAGCAATTTGGACAGCGCTCGGACAGATACGCAGTATTTT
TRBJ1-6 | - | TRBV3-1 | - | CASSQEQSPLHF | TGTGCCAGCAGCCAAGAGCAGTCACCCCTCCACTTT
TRBJ1-3 | - | TRBV7-9 | - | CASTPTSRGLGNTIYF | TGTGCCAGCACCCCAACCAGTAGGGGACTTGGAAACACCATATATTTT
TRBJ2-3 | TRBD2 | TRBV25-1 | few | CASSGLAGFSTDTQYF | TGTGCCAGCAGTGGACTAGCGGGGTTTAGCACAGATACGCAGTATTTT
TRBJ1-3 | - | TRBV6-5 | - | CASSSGPSSGNTIYF | TGTGCCAGCAGTTCGGGACCGAGTTCTGGAAACACCATATATTTT
TRBJ1-2 | - | TRBV7-9 | - | CASSSGTLFVYGYTF | TGTGCCAGCAGCTCAGGAACCCTCTTTGTCTATGGCTACACCTTC
TRBJ1-2 | - | TRBV12-3/TRBV12-4 | few | CASSSTGSTYGYTF | TGTGCCAGCAGCTCGACAGGATCCACTTATGGCTACACCTTC
TRBJ2-1 | - | TRBV5-1 | few | CASSSRRVYNEQFF | TGCGCCAGCAGCTCCCGCAGGGTCTACAATGAGCAGTTCTTC
TRBJ2-7 | TRBD2 | TRBV3-1 | - | CASSHPSGIGYEQYF | TGTGCCAGCAGCCATCCTAGCGGTATAGGCTACGAGCAGTACTTC
TRBJ1-3 | - | TRBV5-1 | few | CASSLGDVSGNTIYF | TGCGCCAGCAGCTTGGGGGACGTCTCTGGAAACACCATATATTTT
TRBJ1-1 | TRBD1 | TRBV7-9 | few | CASSLREGQGANTEDFF | TGTGCCAGCAGCTTAAGGGAGGGACAGGGCGCGAACACTGAAGATTTCTTT
TRBJ2-1 | TRBD2 | TRBV19 | - | CASSIVVTSGANEQFF | TGTGCCAGTAGTATAGTTGTAACTAGCGGAGCCAATGAGCAGTTCTTC
TRBJ2-3 | - | TRBV20-1 | many | CSARVRGTDTQYF | TGCAGTGCTAGAGTTCGGGGTACAGATACGCAGTATTTT
TRBJ1-2 | - | TRBV6-2/TRBV6-3 | - | CASRSGTLYGYTF | TGTGCCAGCAGATCAGGGACGCTGTATGGCTACACCTTC
TRBJ2-3 | TRBD2 | TRBV28 | few | CASRTSGGPDTQYF | TGTGCCAGCAGGACTTCGGGGGGTCCAGATACGCAGTATTTT
TRBJ1-2 | - | TRBV4-1 | few | CASSQDRGINYGYTF | TGCGCCAGCAGCCAAGATAGAGGGATTAACTATGGCTACACCTTC
TRBJ2-2 | - | TRBV27 | many | CASSLGGSGELFF | TGTGCCAGCAGTTTAGGGGGGTCCGGGGAGCTGTTTTTT
TRBJ1-6 | TRBD1 | TRBV5-1 | few | CASSLAPQGANSPLHF | TGCGCCAGCAGCTTGGCCCCCCAGGGGGCAAACTCACCCCTCCACTTT
TRBJ2-1 | TRBD1 | TRBV25-1 | many | CASSLSGQPYNEQFF | TGTGCCAGCAGCCTCTCGGGACAGCCGTACAATGAGCAGTTCTTC